This T cell receptor (beta chain) was documented in a study of naive CD8 T cells in extremely preterm neonates. Generated by immunoSEQ multiplex PCR, the TCRdb table keeps only in-frame clones and is missing some. Altogether thousands of clones are present, around 97% being singletons, with the ten largest covering about 0.4%. The CDR3 spans 14 residues. Germline trimming cut 3 bases from V and 5 bases from J; bases unmatched to any gene: 3. CDR1 and CDR2 (germline): LGHNA, YNFKEQ. Sequencing input: naive CD8+ T cells from blood. The gene calls are TRBV4-2 and TRBJ1-4, with 7 positions matching TRBD1. This receptor was obtained from a human donor in good health. The CDR3 loop reads CASSHLQGNEKLFF. CDR3 bases: TGTGCCAGCAGCCATTTACAGGGGAATGAAAAACTGTTTTTT.